This TCR beta chain was sequenced during a study of CD8 T cells in ankylosing spondylitis. Study outcomes and limitations: It was reported that disease-linked clones were significantly enriched in matched ankylosing spondylitis synovial fluid. A CD8+ phenotype characterized the disease-linked clones, which were relatively rare in peripheral blood.

Researchers built TCR beta libraries using quantitative 5'-RACE with molecular barcodes. TCRdb re-called the 5' RACE reads with MiXCR, one entry per CDR3 protein. The table lists under 300,000 distinct CDR3 sequences, under 20% of them singletons. As regards this clonotype: The antigen is unknown.

Sequenced sample: blood, either unsorted or a sorted T cell fraction (not recorded which). The clonotype originates from a male donor with ankylosing spondylitis or in good health (not recorded which).

The CDR3 sequence is CASSSGGSNEKLFF. The CDR3 DNA reads TGTGCCAGCAGCTCAGGGGGCTCAAATGAAAAACTGTTTTTT. V and J are TRBV7-9 and TRBJ1-4; TRBD1 matches at 8 bases. This CDR3 is 14 amino acids long. The V segment lost 4 bases and the J segment 5 bases; nucleotides outside the gene matches: 3. In germline, CDR1 is SEHNR, CDR2 FQNEAQ (reference sequence). The whole variable domain, filled in from reference TRBV7-9 and TRBJ1-4, reads DTGVSQNPRHKITKRGQNVTFRCDPISEHNRLYWYRQTLGQGPEFLTYFQNEAQLEKSRLLSDRFSAERPKGSFSTLEIQRTEQGDSAMYLCASSSGGSNEKLFFGSGTQLSVL.